Below, one TCR beta chain is given with its context. Its antigen remains unidentified. The data belong to a study of identical twins. Study-wide results and caveats: The abundant beta clonotypes from cord blood had fewer insertions, and memory repertoires had none of this. In zero-insertion analyses, partial confounding could arise from invariant MAIT and iNKT cells.

After removal of 5 bases from V and 8 bases from J, the junction contained 12 bases not matched to a gene. The CDR3 spans 15 residues. Germline V lookup: CDR1 SEHNR, CDR2 FQNEAQ (reference sequence). Template switching introduced a universal primer site, and the cDNA bore unique molecular identifiers. MiXCR, run by TCRdb on the 5' RACE reads, gives a single entry per CDR3 protein. The sample contains 230,000 or so distinct CDR3 sequences, about 8.3% of which appear only once. In addition, the sample was reused for a study of yellow fever vaccine responses in identical twins. This second study says: Reportedly, twins' vaccine T cell responses looked partly convergent and partly personalized.

This receptor was identified in a woman aged 18-30 years in good health. The V call is TRBV7-9, the J call TRBJ1-2, with 9 bases identical to TRBD1. Input material: CD8+ T cells sorted from blood. The CDR3 sequence: CASSRGQGPPRGYTF. CDR3 nucleotide sequence: TGTGCCAGCAGCCGGGGACAGGGCCCTCCGAGGGGCTACACCTTC.